The rows below give T cell receptor beta chains drawn from one sample of a study of T cells after yellow fever vaccination. TCRdb ran MiXCR on the 5' RACE reads and lists one entry per CDR3 protein. The sample includes 200,000 to 300,000 distinct CDR3 sequences, approximately 3.6% seen only once; the top ten take over 15%. The sample was PBMCs, taken 15 days after the yellow fever booster vaccination. Receptors originate from a man in his late teens or twenties who received the YFV17D yellow fever vaccine. The CDR3 runs from the conserved cysteine through the conserved F or W. Each record gives: CDR3 length, clone size, D gene, J gene, V gene, CDR3 DNA, CDR3 protein. The D gene is left open where the match is weak. Expanded clones get a size class; other rows say once, few or many, or leave the size out.

>14|many|NA|TRBJ1-2|TRBV7-2
TGTGCCAGCAGCTTAGACGGATTTAACTATGGCTACACCTTC
CASSLDGFNYGYTF
>12|few|NA|TRBJ1-1|TRBV7-2
TGTGCCAGCAGCTTAGGGATGCCTGAAGCTTTCTTT
CASSLGMPEAFF
>13|many|TRBD2|TRBJ2-3|TRBV7-6
TGTGCCAGCAGCCGGGGGGAGACAGATACGCAGTATTTT
CASSRGETDTQYF
>15|few|NA|TRBJ1-6|TRBV2
TGTGCCAGCACCCTAAGGACCGATTATAATTCACCCCTCCACTTT
CASTLRTDYNSPLHF
>15|NA|NA|TRBJ2-7|TRBV12-3/TRBV12-4
TGTGCCAGCAGTTTTAGTTCGGTCGGCGGGTACGAGCAGTACTTC
CASSFSSVGGYEQYF
>16|NA|TRBD2|TRBJ2-5|TRBV7-9
TGTGCCAGCAGCCCACGTGGTAGCGGGTCGAAAGAGACCCAGTACTTC
CASSPRGSGSKETQYF
>15|many|NA|TRBJ1-3|TRBV5-1
TGCGCCAGCAGCTTGGTGGGGAACTCTGGAAACACCATATATTTT
CASSLVGNSGNTIYF
>15|many|NA|TRBJ2-2|TRBV7-9
TGTGCCAGCAGCTTATCTGTGTACAGGGCCGGGGAGCTGTTTTTT
CASSLSVYRAGELFF
>14|many|NA|TRBJ1-2|TRBV12-3/TRBV12-4
TGTGCCAGCGGCCTACAGGGAGTTAACTATGGCTACACCTTC
CASGLQGVNYGYTF
>17|NA|TRBD1|TRBJ1-2|TRBV19
TGTGCCAGTAGTTCTCTGCCCGGGACAGGGGCGAACTATGGCTACACCTTC
CASSSLPGTGANYGYTF
>13|few|NA|TRBJ1-1|TRBV4-3
TGCGCCAGCAGCCAAACCCCGGTAGGGGAAGCTTTCTTT
CASSQTPVGEAFF
>13|many|NA|TRBJ1-1|TRBV5-6
TGTGCCAGCAGCTATGCCCAGTCTCCCGAAGCTTTCTTT
CASSYAQSPEAFF
>16|many|TRBD2|TRBJ2-3|TRBV15
TGTGCCACCAGCAGAGTTCGGCTAGCGGGGGCAGATACGCAGTATTTT
CATSRVRLAGADTQYF
>15|many|NA|TRBJ2-1|TRBV5-1
TGCGCCAGCAGCTTGGACATTTTAGGACACCGCGAGCAGTTCTTC
CASSLDILGHREQFF
>15|many|NA|TRBJ2-2|TRBV5-1
TGCGCCAGCAGACTGCGGCGGGACAACACCGGGGAGCTGTTTTTT
CASRLRRDNTGELFF
>15|many|NA|TRBJ2-5|TRBV2
TGTGCCAGCAAAGGGACGAGCGGTTACCAAGAGACCCAGTACTTC
CASKGTSGYQETQYF
>16|few|TRBD1|TRBJ1-2|TRBV18
TGTGCCAGCTCACCACCCCCGGGACAGGGGAACTATGGCTACACCTTC
CASSPPPGQGNYGYTF
>13|many|NA|TRBJ2-2|TRBV10-3
TGTGCCATCAGTGATTCCGGCACCGGGGAGCTGTTTTTT
CAISDSGTGELFF
>19|many|NA|TRBJ2-5|TRBV12-3/TRBV12-4
TGTGCCAGCAGTTTAGGCCGCGCCTACGTACCCCAAGACCAAGAGACCCAGTACTTC
CASSLGRAYVPQDQETQYF
>14|many|NA|TRBJ2-5|TRBV12-3/TRBV12-4
TGTGCCAGCAGTTTCAGGACAGAACAAGAGACCCAGTACTTC
CASSFRTEQETQYF
>15|many|NA|TRBJ2-2|TRBV5-1
TGCGCCAGCAGCTTGTGGCGGTCGAACACCGGGGAGCTGTTTTTT
CASSLWRSNTGELFF
>14|many|NA|TRBJ1-2|TRBV13
TGTGCCAGCACCTCGCCGGACGTCGTGGGAGGCTACACCTTC
CASTSPDVVGGYTF
>15|many|NA|TRBJ2-1|TRBV5-1
TGCGCCAGCAGCATCCGGGAATCAACCTACAATGAGCAGTTCTTC
CASSIRESTYNEQFF
>15|many|TRBD1|TRBJ1-5|TRBV20-1
TGCAGTGCTAGAATAAGGACAGGGACCAATCAGCCCCAGCATTTT
CSARIRTGTNQPQHF
>15|many|TRBD1|TRBJ2-3|TRBV7-9
TGTGCCAGCAGACCGCAGGGGGCCTTGACAGATACGCAGTATTTT
CASRPQGALTDTQYF
>13|many|NA|TRBJ1-2|TRBV20-1
TGCAGTGCTAGAACACCCGACTCCTATGGCTACACCTTC
CSARTPDSYGYTF
>14|many|NA|TRBJ2-5|TRBV7-9
TGTGCCAGCAGCGCGACTGGTATCCGAGAGACCCAGTACTTC
CASSATGIRETQYF
>16|many|NA|TRBJ1-6|TRBV4-3
TGCGCCAGCAGCCAAATTCAGGGGCCAAGGGATTCACCCCTCCACTTT
CASSQIQGPRDSPLHF
>15|many|NA|TRBJ1-4|TRBV18
TGTGCCAGCTCACTCCCAAGTCCAGGAGGAGAAAAACTGTTTTTT
CASSLPSPGGEKLFF
>14|many|NA|TRBJ2-1|TRBV3-1
TGTGCCAGCAGCCTAACGACTACCGACAATGAGCAGTTCTTC
CASSLTTTDNEQFF
>16|many|TRBD1|TRBJ1-1|TRBV5-1
TGCGCCAGCAGCTTGGATGGGACAGGGGAAAACACTGAAGCTTTCTTT
CASSLDGTGENTEAFF
>15|many|NA|TRBJ2-1|TRBV5-1
TGCGCCAGCACCAGGGGAGGCGGGGGCGGCAATGAGCAGTTCTTC
CASTRGGGGGNEQFF
>15|many|NA|TRBJ2-3|TRBV5-1
TGCGCCAGCAGCTTGGGAAAGGGGGACACAGATACGCAGTATTTT
CASSLGKGDTDTQYF
>14|many|TRBD1|TRBJ1-6|TRBV2
TGTGCCAGCCGGGGACAGGGTGGGAGAACACCCCTCCACTTT
CASRGQGGRTPLHF
>16|many|NA|TRBJ2-1|TRBV5-1
TGCGCCAGCAGCTTATCCCCCGTCGATGGGGGTAATGAGCAGTTCTTC
CASSLSPVDGGNEQFF
>14|many|NA|TRBJ1-3|TRBV20-1
TGCAGTGCTAGGCCTGGGTCGTCGGGAAACACCATATATTTT
CSARPGSSGNTIYF
>14|many|NA|TRBJ2-2|TRBV14
TGTGCCAGCAGTTCGACACGTTTGACCGGGGAGCTGTTTTTT
CASSSTRLTGELFF
>17|many|NA|TRBJ2-7|TRBV6-9
TGTGCCAGCAGTTTTGGGGAAAGACAGCGAGGGAGCTACGAGCAGTACTTC
CASSFGERQRGSYEQYF
>12|many|NA|TRBJ2-1|TRBV5-4
TGTGCCAGCAGCTTGGTGGCGAATGAGCAGTTCTTC
CASSLVANEQFF
>12|many|NA|TRBJ1-5|TRBV7-8
TGTGCCAGCAGCCCTCTTAATCAGCCCCAGCATTTT
CASSPLNQPQHF
>17|many|NA|TRBJ2-3|TRBV7-2
TGTGCCAGCAGCCGAAAATTTCGGGCGGTCCTCACAGATACGCAGTATTTT
CASSRKFRAVLTDTQYF
>19|few|NA|TRBJ1-6|TRBV5-1
TGCGCCAGCAGCTTGGCGGGGGACAATCAAGTCCCCTATAATTCACCCCTCCACTTT
CASSLAGDNQVPYNSPLHF
>14|many|NA|TRBJ1-4|TRBV5-6
TGTGCCAGCAGCCAGATCGACAGGAATGAAAAACTGTTTTTT
CASSQIDRNEKLFF
>12|NA|NA|TRBJ2-3|TRBV2
TGTGCCAGCACTACCGGCACAGATACGCAGTATTTT
CASTTGTDTQYF
>15|many|NA|TRBJ2-3|TRBV5-1
TGCGCCACCCAACCCTCGACTACGCGCACAGATACGCAGTATTTT
CATQPSTTRTDTQYF
>15|many|NA|TRBJ2-4|TRBV5-1
TGCGCCAGCAGCTTGGCAACGGGCGGGAAAAACATTCAGTACTTC
CASSLATGGKNIQYF
>13|many|NA|TRBJ2-7|TRBV20-1
TGCAGTGCTAGAGCCCCGGACAACAACGAGCAGTACTTC
CSARAPDNNEQYF
>17|many|TRBD2|TRBJ2-3|TRBV20-1
TGCAGTGCTATAGGTTTTGGGACCCGGGGGGACACAGATACGCAGTATTTT
CSAIGFGTRGDTDTQYF
>12|many|NA|TRBJ1-2|TRBV9
TGTGCCAGCAGCGTAGTCGGCTATGGCTACACCTTC
CASSVVGYGYTF
>15|many|NA|TRBJ2-7|TRBV12-5
TGTGCTAGTGGTTCAGACACCGTACTTATCTGGGAGCAGTACTTC
CASGSDTVLIWEQYF
>14|many|TRBD1|TRBJ1-2|TRBV7-9
TGTGCCAGCAGCAGCCGGACAGGGCAAGATGGCTACACCTTC
CASSSRTGQDGYTF
>17|many|TRBD1|TRBJ1-1|TRBV19
TGTGCCAGTAGTATAGGACAGGGCCGACCTATGAACACTGAAGCTTTCTTT
CASSIGQGRPMNTEAFF
>16|many|TRBD2|TRBJ2-1|TRBV7-8
TGTGCCAGCAGCTCCGGGCCTAGCGGGGCCCCAATGGAGCAGTTCTTC
CASSSGPSGAPMEQFF
>14|many|NA|TRBJ1-2|TRBV9
TGTGCCAGCAGCGTAGCGGGGGGAGGCTATGGCTACACCTTC
CASSVAGGGYGYTF
>15|many|NA|TRBJ2-5|TRBV5-5
TGTGCCAGCAGCTTGGGACCTACGGGTAGTAAGACCCAGTACTTC
CASSLGPTGSKTQYF
>13|many|NA|TRBJ2-3|TRBV6-4
TGTGCCAGCAGTGCCCAGAGGACAGATACGCAGTATTTT
CASSAQRTDTQYF